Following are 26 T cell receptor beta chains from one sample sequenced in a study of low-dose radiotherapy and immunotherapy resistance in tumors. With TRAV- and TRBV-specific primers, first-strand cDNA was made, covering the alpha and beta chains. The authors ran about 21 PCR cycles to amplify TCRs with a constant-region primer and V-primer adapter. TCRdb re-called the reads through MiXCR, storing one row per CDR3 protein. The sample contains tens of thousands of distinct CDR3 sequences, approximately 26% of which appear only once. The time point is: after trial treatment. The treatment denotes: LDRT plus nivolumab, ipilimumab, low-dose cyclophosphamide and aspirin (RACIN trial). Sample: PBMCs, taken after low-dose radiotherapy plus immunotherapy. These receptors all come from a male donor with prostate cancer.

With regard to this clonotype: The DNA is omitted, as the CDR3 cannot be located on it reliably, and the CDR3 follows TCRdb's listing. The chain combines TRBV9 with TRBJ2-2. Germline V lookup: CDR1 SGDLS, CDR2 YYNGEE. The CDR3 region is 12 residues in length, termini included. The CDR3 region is CASTTTGELFFF.

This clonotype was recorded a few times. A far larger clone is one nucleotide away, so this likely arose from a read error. The CDR3 loop reads CATSALGLPHLNEQYF. The CDR3 DNA is TGTGCCACCAGTGCCCTGGGACTCCCGCACCTCAATGAGCAGTACTTC. This chain links TRBV24-1 with TRBJ2-4; TRBD2 is a possible D gene (6 bases). CDR3 size: 16 residues. The V end lost 5 bases, the J end lost 13 bases, and 26 bases lay between the germline ends. CDR1 KGHDR and CDR2 SFDVKD come from the germline V gene.

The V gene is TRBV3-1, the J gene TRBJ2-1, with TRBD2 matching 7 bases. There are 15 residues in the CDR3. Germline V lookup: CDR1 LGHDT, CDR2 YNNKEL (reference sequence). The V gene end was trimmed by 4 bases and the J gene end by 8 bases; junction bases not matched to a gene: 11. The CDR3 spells CASSPGLLLGDEQFF. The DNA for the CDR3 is TGTGCCAGCAGCCCGGGACTACTATTGGGGGATGAGCAGTTCTTC.

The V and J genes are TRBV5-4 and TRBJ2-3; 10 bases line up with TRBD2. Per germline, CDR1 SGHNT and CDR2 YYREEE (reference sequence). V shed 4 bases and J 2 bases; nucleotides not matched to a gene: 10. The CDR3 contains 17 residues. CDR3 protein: CASSPSSGGVFTDTQYF. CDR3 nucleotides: TGTGCCAGCAGCCCGTCTAGCGGGGGCGTATTCACAGATACGCAGTATTTT.

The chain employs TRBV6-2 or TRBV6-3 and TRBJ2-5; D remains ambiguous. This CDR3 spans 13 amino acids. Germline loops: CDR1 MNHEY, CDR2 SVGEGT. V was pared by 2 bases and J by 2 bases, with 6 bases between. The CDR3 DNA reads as TGTGCCAGCAGTTACGAGCCTCAAGAGACCCAGTACTTC. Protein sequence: CASSYEPQETQYF.

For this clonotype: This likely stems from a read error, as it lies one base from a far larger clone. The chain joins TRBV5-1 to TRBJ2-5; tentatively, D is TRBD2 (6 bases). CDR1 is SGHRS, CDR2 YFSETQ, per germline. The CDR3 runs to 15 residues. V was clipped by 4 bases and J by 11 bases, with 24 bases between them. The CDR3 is CASSPVGSSDGEQYF. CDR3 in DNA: TGCGCCAGCAGCCCGGTGGGGTCTAGCGATGGTGAGCAGTACTTC.

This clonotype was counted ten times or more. The chain's CDR3 is CASSLWGDNGAYNEQFF. CDR3 DNA sequence: TGTGCCAGCAGCCTCTGGGGGGACAATGGGGCCTACAATGAGCAGTTCTTC. The gene calls are TRBV3-1 and TRBJ2-1; D is possibly TRBD1 or TRBD2 (6 bases each). V was trimmed by 4 bases and J by 2 bases, leaving 18 bases between them. Germline CDR1 LGHDT, CDR2 YNNKEL (reference sequence). The CDR3 spans 17 residues.

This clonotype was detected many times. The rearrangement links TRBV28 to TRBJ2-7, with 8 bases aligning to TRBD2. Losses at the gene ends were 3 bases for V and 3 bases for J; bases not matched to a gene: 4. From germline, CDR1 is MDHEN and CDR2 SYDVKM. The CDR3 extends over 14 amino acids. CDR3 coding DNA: TGTGCCAGCAGTTTCCGCGGGAGGCTCTACGAGCAGTACTTC. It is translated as CASSFRGRLYEQYF. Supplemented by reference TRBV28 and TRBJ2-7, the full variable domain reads DVKVTQSSRYLVKRTGEKVFLECVQDMDHENMFWYRQDPGLGLRLIYFSYDVKMKEKGDIPEGYSVSREKKERFSLILESASTNQTSMYLCASSFRGRLYEQYFGPGTRLTVT.

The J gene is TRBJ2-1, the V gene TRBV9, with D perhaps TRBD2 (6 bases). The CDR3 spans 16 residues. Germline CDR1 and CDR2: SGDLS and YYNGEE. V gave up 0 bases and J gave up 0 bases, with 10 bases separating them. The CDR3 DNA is TGTGCCAGCAGCGTAGTTCCCGGGAGCTCCTACAATGAGCAGTTCTTC. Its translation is CASSVVPGSSYNEQFF.

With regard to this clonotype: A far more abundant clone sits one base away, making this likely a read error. The CDR3 DNA is TGTGCCAGCAGCGTAGATGGCAATCCCTACGAGCAGTTCTTC. Amino acids: CASSVDGNPYEQFF. This chain connects TRBV9 to TRBJ2-1; D remains unclear. V was trimmed by 0 bases and J by 10 bases, leaving 14 bases between them. The CDR3 loop spans 14 amino acids. Looked up from germline, CDR1 is SGDLS and CDR2 is YYNGEE.

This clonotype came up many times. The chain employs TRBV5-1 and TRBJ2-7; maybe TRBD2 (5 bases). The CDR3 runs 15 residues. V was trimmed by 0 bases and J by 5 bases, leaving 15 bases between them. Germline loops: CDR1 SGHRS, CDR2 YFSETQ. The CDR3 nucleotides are TGCGCCAGCAGCTTGGAGGCCGCGCCGGGGAACGAGCAGTACTTC. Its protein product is CASSLEAAPGNEQYF. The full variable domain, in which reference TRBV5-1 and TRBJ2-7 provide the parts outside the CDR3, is KAGVTQTPRYLIKTRGQQVTLSCSPISGHRSVSWYQQTPGQGLQFLFEYFSETQRNKGNFPGRFSGRQFSNSRSEMNVSTLELGDSALYLCASSLEAAPGNEQYFGPGTRLTVT.

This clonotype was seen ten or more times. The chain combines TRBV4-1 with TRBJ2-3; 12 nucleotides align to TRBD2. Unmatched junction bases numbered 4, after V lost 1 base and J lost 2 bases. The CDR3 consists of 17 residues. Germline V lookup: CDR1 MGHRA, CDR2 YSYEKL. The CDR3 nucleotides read TGCGCCAGCAGCCAAGTACCTAGCGGGGGGGACACAGATACGCAGTATTTT. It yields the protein CASSQVPSGGDTDTQYF.

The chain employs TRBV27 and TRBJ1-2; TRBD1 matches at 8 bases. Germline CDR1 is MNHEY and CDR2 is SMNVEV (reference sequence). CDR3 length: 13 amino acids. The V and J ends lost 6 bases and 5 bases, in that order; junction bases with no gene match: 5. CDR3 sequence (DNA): TGTGCCAGCAGCCCGGACAGGGTTTATGGCTACACCTTC. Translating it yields CASSPDRVYGYTF.

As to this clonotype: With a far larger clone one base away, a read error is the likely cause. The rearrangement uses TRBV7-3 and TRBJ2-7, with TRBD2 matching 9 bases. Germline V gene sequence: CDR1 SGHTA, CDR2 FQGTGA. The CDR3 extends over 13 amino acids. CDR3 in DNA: TGTGGCAGCCATGCGGGGGGGGGCGTCGAGCAGTACTTC. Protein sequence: CGSHAGGGVEQYF.

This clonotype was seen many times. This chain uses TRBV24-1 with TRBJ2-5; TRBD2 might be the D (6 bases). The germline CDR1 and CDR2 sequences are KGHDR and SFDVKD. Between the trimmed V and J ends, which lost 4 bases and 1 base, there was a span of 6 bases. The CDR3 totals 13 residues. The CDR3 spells CATSDGGQETQYF. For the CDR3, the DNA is TGTGCCACCAGTGACGGGGGCCAAGAGACCCAGTACTTC.

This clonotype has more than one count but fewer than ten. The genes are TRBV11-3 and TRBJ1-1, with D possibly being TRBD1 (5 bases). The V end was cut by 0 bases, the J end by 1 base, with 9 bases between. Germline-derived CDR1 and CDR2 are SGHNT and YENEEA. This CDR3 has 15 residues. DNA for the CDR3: TGTGCCAGCAGCTTAGATATTCAGGGGAACACTGAAGCTTTCTTT. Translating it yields CASSLDIQGNTEAFF.

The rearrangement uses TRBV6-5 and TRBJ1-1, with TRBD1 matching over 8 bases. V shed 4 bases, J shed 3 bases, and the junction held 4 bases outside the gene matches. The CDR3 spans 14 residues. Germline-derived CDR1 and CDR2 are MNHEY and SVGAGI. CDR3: CASSSNRGYTEAFF. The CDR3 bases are TGTGCCAGCAGTTCGAACAGGGGGTACACTGAAGCTTTCTTT.

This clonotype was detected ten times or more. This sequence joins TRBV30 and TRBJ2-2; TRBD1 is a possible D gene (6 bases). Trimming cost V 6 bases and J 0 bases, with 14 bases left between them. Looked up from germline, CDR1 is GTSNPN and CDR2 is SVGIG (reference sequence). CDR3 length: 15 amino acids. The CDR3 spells CACEKGQANTGELFF. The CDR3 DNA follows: TGTGCCTGTGAAAAGGGACAAGCGAACACCGGGGAGCTGTTTTTT.

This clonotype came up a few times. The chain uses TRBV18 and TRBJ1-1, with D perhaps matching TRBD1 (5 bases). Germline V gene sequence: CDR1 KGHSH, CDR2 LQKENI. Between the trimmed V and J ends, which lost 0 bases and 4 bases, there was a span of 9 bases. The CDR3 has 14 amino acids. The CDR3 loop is CASSPPSGFTEAFF. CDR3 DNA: TGTGCCAGCTCACCACCGTCAGGGTTCACTGAAGCTTTCTTT.

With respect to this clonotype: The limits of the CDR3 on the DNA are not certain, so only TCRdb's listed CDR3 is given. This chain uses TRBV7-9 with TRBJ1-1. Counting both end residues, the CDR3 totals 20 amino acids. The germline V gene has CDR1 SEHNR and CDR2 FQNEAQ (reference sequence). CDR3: CASSIYLCSVAVTAAGVPHF.

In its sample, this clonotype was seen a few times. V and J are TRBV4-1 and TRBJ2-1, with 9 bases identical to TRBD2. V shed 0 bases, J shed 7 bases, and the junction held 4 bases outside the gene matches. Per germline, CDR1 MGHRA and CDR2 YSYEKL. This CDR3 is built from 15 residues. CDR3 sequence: CASSQDPSGMNEQFF. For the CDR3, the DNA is TGCGCCAGCAGCCAAGATCCTAGCGGGATGAATGAGCAGTTCTTC.

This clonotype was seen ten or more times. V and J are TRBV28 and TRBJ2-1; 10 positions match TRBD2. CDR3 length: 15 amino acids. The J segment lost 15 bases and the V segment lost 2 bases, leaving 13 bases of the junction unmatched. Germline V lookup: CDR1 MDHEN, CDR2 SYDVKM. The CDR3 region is CASSLGRETSGFPFF. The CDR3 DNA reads TGTGCCAGCAGTTTAGGAAGGGAGACTAGCGGGTTTCCGTTCTTC. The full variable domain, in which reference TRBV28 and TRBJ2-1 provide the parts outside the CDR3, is DVKVTQSSRYLVKRTGEKVFLECVQDMDHENMFWYRQDPGLGLRLIYFSYDVKMKEKGDIPEGYSVSREKKERFSLILESASTNQTSMYLCASSLGRETSGFPFFGPGTRLTVL.

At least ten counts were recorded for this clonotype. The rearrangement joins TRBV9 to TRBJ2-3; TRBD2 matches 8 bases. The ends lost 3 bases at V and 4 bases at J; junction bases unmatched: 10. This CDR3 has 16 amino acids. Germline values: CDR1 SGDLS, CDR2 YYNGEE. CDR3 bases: TGTGCCAGCAGCGGCAAACCGGGACTAGATGCAGATACGCAGTATTTT. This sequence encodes CASSGKPGLDADTQYF. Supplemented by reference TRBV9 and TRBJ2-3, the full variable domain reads DSGVTQTPKHLITATGQRVTLRCSPRSGDLSVYWYQQSLDQGLQFLIQYYNGEERAKGNILERFSAQQFPDLHSELNLSSLELGDSALYFCASSGKPGLDADTQYFGPGTRLTVL.

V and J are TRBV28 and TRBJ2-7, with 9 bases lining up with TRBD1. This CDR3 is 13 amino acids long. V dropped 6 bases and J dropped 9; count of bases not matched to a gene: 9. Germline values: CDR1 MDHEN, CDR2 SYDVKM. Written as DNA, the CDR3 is TGTGCCAGCAGCGGACAGGGGAAACAGCGGCAGTACTTC. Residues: CASSGQGKQRQYF. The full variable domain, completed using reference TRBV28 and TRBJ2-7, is DVKVTQSSRYLVKRTGEKVFLECVQDMDHENMFWYRQDPGLGLRLIYFSYDVKMKEKGDIPEGYSVSREKKERFSLILESASTNQTSMYLCASSGQGKQRQYFGPGTRLTVT.

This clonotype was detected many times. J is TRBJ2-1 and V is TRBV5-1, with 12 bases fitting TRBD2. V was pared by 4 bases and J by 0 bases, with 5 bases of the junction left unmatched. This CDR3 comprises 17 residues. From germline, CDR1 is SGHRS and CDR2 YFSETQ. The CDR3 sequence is CASSMGTSGHSYNEQFF. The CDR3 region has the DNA TGCGCCAGCAGCATGGGGACTAGCGGGCACTCCTACAATGAGCAGTTCTTC.

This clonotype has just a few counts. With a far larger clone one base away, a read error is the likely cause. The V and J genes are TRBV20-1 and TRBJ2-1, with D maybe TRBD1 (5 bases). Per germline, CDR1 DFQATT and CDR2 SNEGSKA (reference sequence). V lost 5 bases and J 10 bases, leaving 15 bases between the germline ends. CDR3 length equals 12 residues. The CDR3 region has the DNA TGCAGTGCTGGTGACAGATCCTACGAGCAGTTCTTC. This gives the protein CSAGDRSYEQFF.